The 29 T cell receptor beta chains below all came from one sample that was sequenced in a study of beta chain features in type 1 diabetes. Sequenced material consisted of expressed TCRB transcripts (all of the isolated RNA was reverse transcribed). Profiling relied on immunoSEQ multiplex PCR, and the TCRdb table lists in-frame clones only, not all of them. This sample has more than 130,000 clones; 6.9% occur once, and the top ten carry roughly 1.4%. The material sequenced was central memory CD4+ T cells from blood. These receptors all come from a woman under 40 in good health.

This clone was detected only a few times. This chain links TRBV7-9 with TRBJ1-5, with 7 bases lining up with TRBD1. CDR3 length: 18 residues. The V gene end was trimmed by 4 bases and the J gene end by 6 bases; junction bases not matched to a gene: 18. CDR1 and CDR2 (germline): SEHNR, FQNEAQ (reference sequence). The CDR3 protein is CASSSVEGAGYGGQPQHF. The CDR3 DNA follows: TGTGCCAGCAGCTCCGTAGAGGGGGCGGGTTATGGAGGTCAGCCCCAGCATTTT.

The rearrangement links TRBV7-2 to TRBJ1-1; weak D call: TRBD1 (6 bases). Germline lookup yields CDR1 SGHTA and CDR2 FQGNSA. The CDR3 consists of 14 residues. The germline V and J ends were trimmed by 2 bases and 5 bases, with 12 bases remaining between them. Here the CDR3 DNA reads TGTGCCAGCAGCTTACAGACAGGAAGGACTGAAGCTTTCTTT. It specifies CASSLQTGRTEAFF. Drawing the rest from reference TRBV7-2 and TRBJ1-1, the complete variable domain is GAGVSQSPSNKVTEKGKDVELRCDPISGHTALYWYRQSLGQGLEFLIYFQGNSAPDKSGLPSDRFSAERTGGSVSTLTIQRTQQEDSAVYLCASSLQTGRTEAFFGQGTRLTVV.

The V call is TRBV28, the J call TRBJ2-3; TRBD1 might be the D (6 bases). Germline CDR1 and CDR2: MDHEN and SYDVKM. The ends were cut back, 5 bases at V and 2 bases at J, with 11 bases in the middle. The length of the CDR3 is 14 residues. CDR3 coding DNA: TGTGCCAGCAGTCGGACAGAGCCCACAGATACGCAGTATTTT. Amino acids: CASSRTEPTDTQYF.

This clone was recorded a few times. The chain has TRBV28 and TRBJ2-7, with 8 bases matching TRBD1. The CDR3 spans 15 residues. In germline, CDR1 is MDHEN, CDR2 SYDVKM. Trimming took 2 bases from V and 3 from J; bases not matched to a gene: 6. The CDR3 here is CASSLGGQVDYEQYF. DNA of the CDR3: TGTGCCAGCAGTTTAGGGGGACAGGTCGACTACGAGCAGTACTTC.

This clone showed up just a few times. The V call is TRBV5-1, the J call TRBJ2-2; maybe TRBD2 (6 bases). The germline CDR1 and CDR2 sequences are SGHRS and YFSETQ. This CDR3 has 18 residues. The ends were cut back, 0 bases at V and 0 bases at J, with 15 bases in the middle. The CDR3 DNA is TGCGCCAGCAGCTTGGCGCGCGGGACTGTAACGAACACCGGGGAGCTGTTTTTT. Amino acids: CASSLARGTVTNTGELFF.

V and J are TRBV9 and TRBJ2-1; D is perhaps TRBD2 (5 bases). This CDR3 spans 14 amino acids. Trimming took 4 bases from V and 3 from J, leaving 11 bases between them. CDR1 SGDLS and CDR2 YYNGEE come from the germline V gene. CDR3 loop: CASSPRVGYNEQFF. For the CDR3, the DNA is TGTGCCAGCAGCCCGCGGGTGGGCTACAATGAGCAGTTCTTC.

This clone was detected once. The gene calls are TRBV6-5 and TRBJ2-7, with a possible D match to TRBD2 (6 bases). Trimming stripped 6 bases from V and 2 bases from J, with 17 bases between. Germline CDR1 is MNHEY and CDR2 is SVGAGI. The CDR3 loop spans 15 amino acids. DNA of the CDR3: TGTGCCAGCAGGCCGGGACTCACTCTTCCCTACGAGCAGTACTTC. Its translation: CASRPGLTLPYEQYF.

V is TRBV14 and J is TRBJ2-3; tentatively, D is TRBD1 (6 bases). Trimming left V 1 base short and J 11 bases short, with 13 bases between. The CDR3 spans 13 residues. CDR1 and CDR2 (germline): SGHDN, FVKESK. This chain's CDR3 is CASSQVGTGMQYF. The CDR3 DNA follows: TGTGCCAGCAGCCAAGTTGGCACAGGGATGCAGTATTTT.

The DNA for the CDR3 is TGCGCCAGCAGCCAAGAACGTGAAGAGTTACCTTACGAGCAGTACTTC. It encodes CASSQEREELPYEQYF. This chain connects TRBV4-1 to TRBJ2-7; the D is unclear. The length of the CDR3 is 16 residues. Per the germline V gene, CDR1 is MGHRA and CDR2 is YSYEKL. With 0 bases removed from V and 4 bases from J, the gap between germline ends came to 16 bases.

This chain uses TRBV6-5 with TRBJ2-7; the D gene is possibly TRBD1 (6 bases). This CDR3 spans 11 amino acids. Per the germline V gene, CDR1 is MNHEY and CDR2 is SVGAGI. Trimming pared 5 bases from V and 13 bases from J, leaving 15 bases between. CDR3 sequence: CASSAGTYEYF. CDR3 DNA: TGTGCCAGCAGTGCCGGGACATATGAATACTTC.

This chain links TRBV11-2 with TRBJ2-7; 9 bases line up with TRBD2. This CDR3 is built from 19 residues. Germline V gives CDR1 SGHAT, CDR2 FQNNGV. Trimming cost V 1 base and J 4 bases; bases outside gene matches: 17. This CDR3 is CASSLAGVVFGGRAYEQYF. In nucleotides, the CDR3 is TGTGCCAGCAGCTTAGCGGGGGTGGTGTTTGGCGGGAGGGCGTACGAGCAGTACTTC.

Here the CDR3 DNA reads TGTGCCAGCAGCACCGGACACGCATCCTACGAGCAGTACTTC. As protein: CASSTGHASYEQYF. V usage is TRBV7-6 and J usage is TRBJ2-7, with TRBD1 as a possible D gene (5 bases). The CDR3 sequence is 14 residues long. V lost 5 bases and J 1 base, leaving 12 bases between the germline ends. Germline loops: CDR1 SGHVS, CDR2 FNYEAQ.

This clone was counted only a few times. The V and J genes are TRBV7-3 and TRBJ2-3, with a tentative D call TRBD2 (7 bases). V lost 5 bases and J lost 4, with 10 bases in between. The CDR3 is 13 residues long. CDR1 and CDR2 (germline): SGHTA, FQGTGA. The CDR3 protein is CASSPGGADTQYF. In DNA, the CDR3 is TGTGCCAGCAGCCCGGGGGGCGCAGATACGCAGTATTTT.

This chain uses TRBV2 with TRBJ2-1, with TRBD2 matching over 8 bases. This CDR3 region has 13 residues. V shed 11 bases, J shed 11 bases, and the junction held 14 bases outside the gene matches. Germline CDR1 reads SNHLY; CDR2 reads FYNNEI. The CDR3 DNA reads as TGTGCCGCGTCCGAAACTGGTAGCGGGAAGCAGTTCTTC. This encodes CAASETGSGKQFF.

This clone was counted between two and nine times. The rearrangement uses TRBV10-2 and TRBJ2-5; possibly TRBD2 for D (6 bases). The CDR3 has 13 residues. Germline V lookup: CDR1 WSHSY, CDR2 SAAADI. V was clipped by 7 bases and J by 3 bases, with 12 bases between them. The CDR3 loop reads CASTGGGEETQYF. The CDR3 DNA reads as TGCGCCAGCACGGGCGGAGGGGAAGAGACCCAGTACTTC.

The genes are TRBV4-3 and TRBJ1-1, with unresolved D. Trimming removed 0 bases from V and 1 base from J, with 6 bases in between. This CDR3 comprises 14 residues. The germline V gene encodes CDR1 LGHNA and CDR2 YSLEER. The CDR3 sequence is CASSQDPWNTEAFF. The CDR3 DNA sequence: TGCGCCAGCAGCCAAGATCCTTGGAACACTGAAGCTTTCTTT.

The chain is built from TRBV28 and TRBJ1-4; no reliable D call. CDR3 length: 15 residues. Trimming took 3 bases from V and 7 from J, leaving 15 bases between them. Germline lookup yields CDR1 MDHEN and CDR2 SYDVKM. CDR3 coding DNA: TGTGCCAGCAGTTTTCTTAGCAGGCGGGTTGAAAAACTGTTTTTT. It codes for CASSFLSRRVEKLFF.

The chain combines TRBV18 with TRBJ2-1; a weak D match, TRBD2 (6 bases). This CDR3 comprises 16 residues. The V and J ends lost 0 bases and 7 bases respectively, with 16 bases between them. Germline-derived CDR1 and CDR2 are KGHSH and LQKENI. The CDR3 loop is CASSPPGSPLPNEQFF. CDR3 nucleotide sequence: TGTGCCAGCTCACCACCCGGGAGTCCCCTACCAAATGAGCAGTTCTTC.

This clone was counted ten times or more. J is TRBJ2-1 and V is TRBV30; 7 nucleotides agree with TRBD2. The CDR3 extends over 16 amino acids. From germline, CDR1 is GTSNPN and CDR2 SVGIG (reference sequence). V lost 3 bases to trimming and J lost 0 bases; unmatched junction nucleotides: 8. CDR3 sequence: CAWRGAGPSSYNEQFF. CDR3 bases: TGTGCCTGGAGAGGAGCGGGACCCAGCTCCTACAATGAGCAGTTCTTC.

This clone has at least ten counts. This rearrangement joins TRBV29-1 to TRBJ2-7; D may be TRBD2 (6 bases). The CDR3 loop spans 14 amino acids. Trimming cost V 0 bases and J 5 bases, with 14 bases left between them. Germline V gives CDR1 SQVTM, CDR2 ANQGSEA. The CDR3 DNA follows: TGCAGCGTTGAAGATGCGGGGCAGGGCCACGAGCAGTACTTC. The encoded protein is CSVEDAGQGHEQYF.

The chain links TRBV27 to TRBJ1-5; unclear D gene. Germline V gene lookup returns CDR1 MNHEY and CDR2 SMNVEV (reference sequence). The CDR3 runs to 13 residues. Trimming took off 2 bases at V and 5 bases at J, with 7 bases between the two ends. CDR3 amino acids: CASSLTAHQPQHF. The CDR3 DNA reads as TGTGCCAGCAGTTTAACTGCCCATCAGCCCCAGCATTTT.

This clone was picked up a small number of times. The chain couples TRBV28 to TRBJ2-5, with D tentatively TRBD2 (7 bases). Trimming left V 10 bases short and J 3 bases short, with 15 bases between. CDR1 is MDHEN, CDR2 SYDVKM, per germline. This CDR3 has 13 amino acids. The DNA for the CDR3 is TGTGCCATTGGACAAGGGGGGGAAGAGACCCAGTACTTC. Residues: CAIGQGGEETQYF.

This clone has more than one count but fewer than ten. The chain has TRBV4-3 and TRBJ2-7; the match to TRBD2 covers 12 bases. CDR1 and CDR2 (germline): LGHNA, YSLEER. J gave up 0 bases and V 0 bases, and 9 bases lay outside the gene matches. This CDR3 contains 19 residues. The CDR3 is CASSQDVGLAGHLSYEQYF. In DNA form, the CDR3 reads TGCGCCAGCAGCCAAGATGTAGGACTAGCGGGACATCTCTCCTACGAGCAGTACTTC.

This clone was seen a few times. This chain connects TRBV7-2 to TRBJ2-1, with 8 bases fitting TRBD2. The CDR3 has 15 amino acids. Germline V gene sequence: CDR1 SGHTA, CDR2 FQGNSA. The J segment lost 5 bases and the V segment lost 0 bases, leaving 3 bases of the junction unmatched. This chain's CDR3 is CASSLAVLADNEQFF. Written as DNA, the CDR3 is TGTGCCAGCAGCTTAGCTGTACTAGCGGACAATGAGCAGTTCTTC.

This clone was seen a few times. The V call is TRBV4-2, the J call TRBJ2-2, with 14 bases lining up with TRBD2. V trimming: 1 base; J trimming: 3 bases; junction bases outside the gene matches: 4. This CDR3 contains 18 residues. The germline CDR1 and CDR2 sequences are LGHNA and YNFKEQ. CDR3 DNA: TGTGCCAGCAGCCAAGCACAGGGACTAGCGGGAGACACCGGGGAGCTGTTTTTT. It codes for CASSQAQGLAGDTGELFF.

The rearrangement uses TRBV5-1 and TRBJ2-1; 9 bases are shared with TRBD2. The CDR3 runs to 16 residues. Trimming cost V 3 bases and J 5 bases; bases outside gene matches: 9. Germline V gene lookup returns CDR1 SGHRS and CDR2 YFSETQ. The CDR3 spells CASSSDRLAENNEQFF. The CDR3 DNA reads TGCGCCAGCAGCTCGGACCGACTAGCGGAGAACAATGAGCAGTTCTTC.

DNA for the CDR3: TGTGCCAGCAGTGAGAGGGACTCCTCGACCGGGGAGCTGTTTTTT. The encoded protein is CASSERDSSTGELFF. The chain has TRBV2 and TRBJ2-2, with a weak D call TRBD2 (6 bases). The germline V gene encodes CDR1 SNHLY and CDR2 FYNNEI. This CDR3 contains 15 residues. Trimming left V 3 bases short and J 5 bases short, with 13 bases between.

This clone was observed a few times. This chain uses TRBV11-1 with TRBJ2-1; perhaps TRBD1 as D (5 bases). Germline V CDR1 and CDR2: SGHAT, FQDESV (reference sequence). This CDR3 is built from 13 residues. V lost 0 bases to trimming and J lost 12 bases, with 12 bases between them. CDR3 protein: CASSLAPDRGQFF. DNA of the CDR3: TGTGCCAGCAGCTTAGCTCCCGACAGAGGGCAGTTCTTC. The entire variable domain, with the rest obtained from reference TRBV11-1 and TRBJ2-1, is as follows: EAEVAQSPRYKITEKSQAVAFWCDPISGHATLYWYRQILGQGPELLVQFQDESVVDDSQLPKDRFSAERLKGVDSTLKIQPAELGDSAMYLCASSLAPDRGQFFGPGTRLTVL.

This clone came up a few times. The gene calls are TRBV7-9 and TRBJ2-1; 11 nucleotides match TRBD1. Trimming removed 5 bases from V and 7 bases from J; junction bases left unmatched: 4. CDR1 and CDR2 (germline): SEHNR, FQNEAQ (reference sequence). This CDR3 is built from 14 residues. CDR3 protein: CASSPDRGRNEQFF. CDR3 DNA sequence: TGTGCCAGCAGCCCGGACAGGGGGCGAAATGAGCAGTTCTTC.